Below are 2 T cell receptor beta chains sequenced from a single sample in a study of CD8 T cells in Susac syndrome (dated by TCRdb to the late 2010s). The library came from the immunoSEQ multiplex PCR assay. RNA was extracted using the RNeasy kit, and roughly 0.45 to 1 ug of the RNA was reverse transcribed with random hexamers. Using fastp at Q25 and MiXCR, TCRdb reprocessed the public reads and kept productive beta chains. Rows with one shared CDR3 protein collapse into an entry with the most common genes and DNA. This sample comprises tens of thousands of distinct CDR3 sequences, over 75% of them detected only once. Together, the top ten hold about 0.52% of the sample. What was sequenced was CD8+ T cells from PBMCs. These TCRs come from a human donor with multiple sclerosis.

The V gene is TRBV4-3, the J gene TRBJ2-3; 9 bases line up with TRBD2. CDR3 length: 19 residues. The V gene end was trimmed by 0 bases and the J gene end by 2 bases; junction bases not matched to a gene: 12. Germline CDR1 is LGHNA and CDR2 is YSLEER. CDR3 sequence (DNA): TGCGCCAGCAGCCAAGACTTGCGGGAGGGATCCCCGTACACAGATACGCAGTATTTT. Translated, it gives CASSQDLREGSPYTDTQYF.

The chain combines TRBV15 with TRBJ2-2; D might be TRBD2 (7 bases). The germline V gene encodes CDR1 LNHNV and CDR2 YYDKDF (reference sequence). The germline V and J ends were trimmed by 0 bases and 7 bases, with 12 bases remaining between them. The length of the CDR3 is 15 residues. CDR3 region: CATSRDVGGVGELFF. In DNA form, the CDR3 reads TGTGCCACCAGCAGAGACGTAGGGGGGGTCGGGGAGCTGTTTTTT.